The next 16 T cell receptor beta chains were all read from a single sample in a study of control samples from healthy donors and cancer patients. Repertoires were generated with immunoSEQ multiplex PCR, while TCRdb's copy carries only in-frame clones and drops some. The sample has 65,000 to 95,000 clones, approximately 90% seen once. The sequencing sample was made of blood. The receptors derive from a man aged 45-65 years in good health.

The chain joins TRBV4-1 to TRBJ1-3, with D uncertain. CDR3 length equals 17 residues. Trimming removed 1 base from V and 0 bases from J, with 13 bases in between. Germline V gene lookup returns CDR1 MGHRA and CDR2 YSYEKL. As DNA, the CDR3 is TGCGCCAGCAGCCAAGTAGGAGGGATCCGCTCTGGAAACACCATATATTTT. This encodes CASSQVGGIRSGNTIYF.

The V gene is TRBV7-3, the J gene TRBJ2-1, with a possible D match to TRBD1 (6 bases). V was shortened by 2 bases and J by 7 bases, with 15 bases between the two germline ends. Germline V gene data show CDR1 as SGHTA and CDR2 as FQGTGA. This CDR3 has 15 residues. The CDR3 nucleotides are TGTGCCAGCAGCTTAGGCAGGGGATTATTGAATGAGCAGTTCTTC. Protein product: CASSLGRGLLNEQFF.

The V call is TRBV20-1, the J call TRBJ1-5; TRBD1 might be the D (5 bases). The CDR3 runs 15 residues. Germline V CDR1 and CDR2: DFQATT, SNEGSKA (reference sequence). Deletions cut 5 bases from V and 2 bases from J, with 16 bases between. CDR3 coding DNA: TGCAGTGCTGGTGGCGGGGGAGTAGGCAATCAGCCCCAGCATTTT. It is translated as CSAGGGGVGNQPQHF.

The chain is built from TRBV5-4 and TRBJ2-3, with D tentatively TRBD1 (5 bases). V was clipped by 0 bases and J by 4 bases, with 6 bases between them. Germline assignment: CDR1 SGHNT and CDR2 YYREEE (reference sequence). The CDR3 consists of 13 residues. CDR3 coding DNA: TGTGCCAGCAGCTTGGAGACAGCAGATACGCAGTATTTT. Translation gives CASSLETADTQYF.

This chain links TRBV6-5 with TRBJ1-2; D not certain. Germline CDR1 MNHEY, CDR2 SVGAGI. The ends were cut back, 0 bases at V and 5 bases at J, with 7 bases in the middle. This CDR3 is 13 amino acids long. The CDR3 sequence: CASSYSGGYGYTF. Here the CDR3 DNA reads TGTGCCAGCAGTTACTCAGGAGGGTATGGCTACACCTTC.

The rearrangement links TRBV19 to TRBJ2-4; TRBD1 is a possible D gene (6 bases). Deletions cut 5 bases from V and 7 bases from J, with 21 bases between. The germline CDR1 and CDR2 sequences are LNHDA and SQIVND (reference sequence). The CDR3 covers 16 residues. CDR3 sequence (DNA): TGTGCCAGTAGTTACGGGATGGGGGCAGGGGTGAACATTCAGTACTTC. This translates into CASSYGMGAGVNIQYF.

The V and J genes are TRBV6-2 or TRBV6-3 and TRBJ2-7, with 7 bases lining up with TRBD1. The CDR3 has 15 amino acids. Germline CDR1 is MNHEY and CDR2 is SVGEGT. V lost 5 bases and J lost 4; bases outside the gene matches: 11. The CDR3 DNA follows: TGTGCCAGCAGTAGGGGTCCGGACAGGTCATACGAGCAGTACTTC. This translates into CASSRGPDRSYEQYF.

The rearrangement links TRBV6-5 to TRBJ1-1, with D perhaps TRBD1 (5 bases). V lost 6 bases and J lost 0, with 8 bases in between. CDR1 is MNHEY, CDR2 SVGAGI, per germline. There are 13 residues in the CDR3. CDR3 in amino acids: CASRGVLNTEAFF. CDR3 DNA: TGTGCCAGCAGGGGGGTTTTGAACACTGAAGCTTTCTTT.

This chain links TRBV5-1 with TRBJ1-6; TRBD1 matches at 9 bases. Looked up from germline, CDR1 is SGHRS and CDR2 is YFSETQ. This CDR3 region has 16 residues. J lost 8 bases, V lost 4 bases, and 10 bases had no gene match. The CDR3 region is CASSLRTGVLDSPLHF. The CDR3 DNA follows: TGCGCCAGCAGCCTAAGGACAGGGGTTTTGGATTCACCCCTCCACTTT.

This clone was picked up one time. V and J are TRBV7-9 and TRBJ2-3; perhaps TRBD1 as D (5 bases). Germline V gives CDR1 SEHNR, CDR2 FQNEAQ (reference sequence). The germline V and J ends were trimmed by 5 bases and 0 bases, with 12 bases remaining between them. The CDR3 runs to 15 residues. The CDR3 DNA follows: TGTGCCAGCAGCCCCAAGGGGCTCAGCACAGATACGCAGTATTTT. Translation gives CASSPKGLSTDTQYF.

This sequence joins TRBV10-3 and TRBJ2-7; D might be TRBD1 (5 bases). CDR3 length equals 15 residues. V gave up 0 bases and J gave up 12 bases, with 21 bases separating them. Germline CDR1 is ENHRY and CDR2 is SYGVKD. CDR3 residues: CAISESRQFGDRWYF. The CDR3 bases are TGTGCCATCAGTGAGTCACGACAGTTTGGTGATCGGTGGTACTTC.

The chain joins TRBV15 to TRBJ2-1; D not resolved. Germline CDR1 and CDR2: LNHNV and YYDKDF (reference sequence). The CDR3 covers 16 residues. V was trimmed by 1 base and J by 6 bases, leaving 16 bases between them. CDR3 coding DNA: TGTGCCACCAGCAGAGGAGTGGTTGGGTTACTCAATGAGCAGTTCTTC. Amino acid sequence: CATSRGVVGLLNEQFF.

This chain joins TRBV10-3 and TRBJ2-3, with 9 bases identical to TRBD2. Germline V gives CDR1 ENHRY, CDR2 SYGVKD. Unmatched junction bases numbered 9, after V lost 8 bases and J lost 6 bases. The length of the CDR3 is 14 residues. The CDR3 DNA is TGTGCCATCCAACCCCGCGGGGGGGCCGATACGCAGTATTTT. Protein sequence: CAIQPRGGADTQYF.

This chain joins TRBV30 and TRBJ1-2; D is perhaps TRBD1 (5 bases). This CDR3 comprises 14 residues. The V gene's germline CDR1 is GTSNPN and CDR2 SVGIG (reference sequence). V lost 0 bases to trimming and J lost 0 bases, with 8 bases between them. The DNA of the CDR3 is TGTGCCTGGAGTGTACCACAGGCTAACTATGGCTACACCTTC. Translation gives CAWSVPQANYGYTF.

The J gene is TRBJ2-7, the V gene TRBV7-8; D is unclear. Per the germline V gene, CDR1 is SGHVS and CDR2 is FQNEAQ. Trimming pared 1 base from V and 0 bases from J, leaving 13 bases between. This CDR3 spans 16 amino acids. This chain's CDR3 is CASSLVVGISSYEQYF. CDR3 nucleotide sequence: TGTGCCAGCAGCTTAGTTGTGGGTATTAGCTCCTACGAGCAGTACTTC.

V and J are TRBV7-2 and TRBJ1-5; weak D call: TRBD1 (6 bases). Trimming took 4 bases from V and 3 from J, leaving 13 bases between them. This CDR3 contains 15 residues. CDR1 SGHTA and CDR2 FQGNSA come from the germline V gene. The CDR3 DNA sequence: TGTGCCAGCAGCTCCGAGGACAGATACAATCAGCCCCAGCATTTT. This translates into CASSSEDRYNQPQHF.